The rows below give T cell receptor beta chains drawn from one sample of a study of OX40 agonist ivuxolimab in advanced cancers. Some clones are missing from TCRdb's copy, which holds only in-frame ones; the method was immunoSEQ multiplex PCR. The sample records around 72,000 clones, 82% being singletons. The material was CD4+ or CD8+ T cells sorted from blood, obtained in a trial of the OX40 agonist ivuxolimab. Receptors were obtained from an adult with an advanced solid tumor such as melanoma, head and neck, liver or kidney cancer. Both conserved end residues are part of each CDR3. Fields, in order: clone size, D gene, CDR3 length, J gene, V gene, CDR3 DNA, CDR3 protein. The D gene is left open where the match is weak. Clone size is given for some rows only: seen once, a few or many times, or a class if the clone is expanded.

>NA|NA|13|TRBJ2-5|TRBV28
TGTGCCAGCAGTTTCGAGTGGAAAGAGACCCAGTACTTC
CASSFEWKETQYF
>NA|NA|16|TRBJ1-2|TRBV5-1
TGCGCCAGCAGCCGCATGGGAGTGGGAGCTAACTATGGCTACACCTTC
CASSRMGVGANYGYTF
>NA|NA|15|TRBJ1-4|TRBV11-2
TGTGCCAGCAGCTTAGTTGCAGGCTGGGGAGAAAAACTGTTTTTT
CASSLVAGWGEKLFF
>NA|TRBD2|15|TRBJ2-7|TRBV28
TGTGCCAGCAGTACTCCTAGCGGGACTACCTACGAGCAGTACTTC
CASSTPSGTTYEQYF
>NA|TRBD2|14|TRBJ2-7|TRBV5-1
TGCGCCAGCAGCTTGGTTGCGGGAGCCCCCGAGCAGTACTTC
CASSLVAGAPEQYF
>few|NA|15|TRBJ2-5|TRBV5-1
TGCGCCAGCAGCCCTGGTGGGGGGAAGTGGGAGACCCAGTACTTC
CASSPGGGKWETQYF
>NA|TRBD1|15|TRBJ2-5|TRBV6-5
TGTGCCAGCAGGCCTCTTGGGACAGCAAAAGAGACCCAGTACTTC
CASRPLGTAKETQYF
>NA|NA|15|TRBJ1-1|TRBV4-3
TGCGCCAGCAGCCAGTACCCTACAGGGTACACTGAAGCTTTCTTT
CASSQYPTGYTEAFF
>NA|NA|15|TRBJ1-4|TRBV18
TGTGCCAGCTCGCAGGGATTGTCGACTAATGAAAAACTGTTTTTT
CASSQGLSTNEKLFF
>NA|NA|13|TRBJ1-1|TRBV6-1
TGTGCCGGGTGGGGTACTGGGACCACTGAAGCTTTCTTT
CAGWGTGTTEAFF
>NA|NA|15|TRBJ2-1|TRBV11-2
TGTGCCAGCAGCTTAGTTCCGGGTTCCTACAATGAGCAGTTCTTC
CASSLVPGSYNEQFF
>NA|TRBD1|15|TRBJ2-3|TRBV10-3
TGTGCCATCAGTGAGGAGGGACAGAGCACAGATACGCAGTATTTT
CAISEEGQSTDTQYF
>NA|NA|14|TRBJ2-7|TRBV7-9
TGTGCCAGCAGCTTACGGAACAGGCCTTACGAGCAGTACTTC
CASSLRNRPYEQYF
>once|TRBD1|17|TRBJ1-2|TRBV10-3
TGTGCCATCAGTGACCTCGGGACAGGGGAGGTTTACCGCGGCTACACCTTC
CAISDLGTGEVYRGYTF
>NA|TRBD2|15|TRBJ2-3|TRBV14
TGTGCCAGCAGCCCCCCTAGCGGGCACACAGATACGCAGTATTTT
CASSPPSGHTDTQYF
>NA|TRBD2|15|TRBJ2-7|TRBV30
TGTGCCTGGGACATAGCGGGCCCTTACTCCTACGAGCAGTACTTC
CAWDIAGPYSYEQYF
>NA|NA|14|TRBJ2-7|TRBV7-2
TGTGCCAGCAGCACACAGGGGAGGGGGTACGAGCAGTACTTC
CASSTQGRGYEQYF
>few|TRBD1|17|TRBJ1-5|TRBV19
TGTGCCAGTAGTATAATTCAGGGGGCAGGAAGCAATCAGCCCCAGCATTTT
CASSIIQGAGSNQPQHF
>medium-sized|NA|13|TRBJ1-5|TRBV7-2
TGTGCCAGCAGCTTAACTGGGGATCAGCCCCAGCATTTT
CASSLTGDQPQHF
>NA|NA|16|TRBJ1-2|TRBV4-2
TGTGCCAGCAGCCAAGTCCGGCACCTTACTAACTATGGCTACACCTTC
CASSQVRHLTNYGYTF
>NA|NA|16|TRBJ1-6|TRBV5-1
TGCGCCAGCAGCCCGACCGGGGGGACTGGTAATTCACCCCTCCACTTT
CASSPTGGTGNSPLHF
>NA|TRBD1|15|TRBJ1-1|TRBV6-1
TGTGCCAGCAGTGCGGGACAGGGGGCGAGGACTGAAGCTTTCTTT
CASSAGQGARTEAFF
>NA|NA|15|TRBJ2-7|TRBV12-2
TGTGCAAGTCGCTCGAAGCGGGAGGGGACCTACGAGCAGTACTTC
CASRSKREGTYEQYF
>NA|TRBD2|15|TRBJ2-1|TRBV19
TGTGCCAGTGGCGGGGAGGGCCGCTCCTACAATGAGCAGTTCTTC
CASGGEGRSYNEQFF
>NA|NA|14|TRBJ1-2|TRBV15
TGTGCCACCAGCAGAGATCGGGGGGTGGGCGGCTACACCTTC
CATSRDRGVGGYTF
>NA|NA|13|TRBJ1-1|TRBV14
TGTGCCAGCAGCCAAGATAGCAGGGTTCAGGCTTTCTTT
CASSQDSRVQAFF
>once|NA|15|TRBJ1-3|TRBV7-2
TGTGCCAGCAGCTTAGGGGGGCTTTTCGGAAACACCATATATTTT
CASSLGGLFGNTIYF
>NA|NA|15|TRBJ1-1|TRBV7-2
TGTGCCAGCAGCTTAGAGGCCAGCCGGAACACTGAAGCTTTCTTT
CASSLEASRNTEAFF
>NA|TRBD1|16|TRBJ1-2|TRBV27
TGTGCCAGCAGTTTTCAGGGGGGGTGGCGCCAATATGGCTACACCTTC
CASSFQGGWRQYGYTF